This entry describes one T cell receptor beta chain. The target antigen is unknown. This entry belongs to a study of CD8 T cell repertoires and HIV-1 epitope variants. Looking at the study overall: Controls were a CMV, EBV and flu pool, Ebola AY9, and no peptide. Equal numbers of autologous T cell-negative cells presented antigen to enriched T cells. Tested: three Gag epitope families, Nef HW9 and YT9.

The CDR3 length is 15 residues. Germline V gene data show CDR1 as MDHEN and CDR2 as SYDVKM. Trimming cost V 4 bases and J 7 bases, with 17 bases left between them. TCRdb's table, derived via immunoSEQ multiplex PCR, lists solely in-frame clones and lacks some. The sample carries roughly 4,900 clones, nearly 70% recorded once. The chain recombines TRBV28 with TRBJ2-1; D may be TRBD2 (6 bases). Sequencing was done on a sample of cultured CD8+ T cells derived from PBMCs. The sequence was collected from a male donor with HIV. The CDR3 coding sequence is TGTGCCAGCAGTTATCGGGACTTGGGATTAAATGAGCAGTTCTTC. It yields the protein CASSYRDLGLNEQFF.